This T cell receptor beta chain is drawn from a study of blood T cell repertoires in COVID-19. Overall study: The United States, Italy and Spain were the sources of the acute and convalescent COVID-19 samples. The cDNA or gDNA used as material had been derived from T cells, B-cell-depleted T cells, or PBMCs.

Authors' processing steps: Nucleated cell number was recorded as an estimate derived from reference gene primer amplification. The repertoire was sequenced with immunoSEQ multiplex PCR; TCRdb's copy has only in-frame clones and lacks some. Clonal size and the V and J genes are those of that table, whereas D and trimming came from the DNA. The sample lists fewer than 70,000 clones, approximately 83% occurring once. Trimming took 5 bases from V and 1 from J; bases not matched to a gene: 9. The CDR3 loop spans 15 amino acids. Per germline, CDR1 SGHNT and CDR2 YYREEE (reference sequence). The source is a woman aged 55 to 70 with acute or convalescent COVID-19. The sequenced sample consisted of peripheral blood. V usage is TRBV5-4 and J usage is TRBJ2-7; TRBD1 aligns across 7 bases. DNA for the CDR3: TGTGCCAGCAGTCCCGGGACAGTCGCTTCCTACGAGCAGTACTTC. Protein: CASSPGTVASYEQYF.